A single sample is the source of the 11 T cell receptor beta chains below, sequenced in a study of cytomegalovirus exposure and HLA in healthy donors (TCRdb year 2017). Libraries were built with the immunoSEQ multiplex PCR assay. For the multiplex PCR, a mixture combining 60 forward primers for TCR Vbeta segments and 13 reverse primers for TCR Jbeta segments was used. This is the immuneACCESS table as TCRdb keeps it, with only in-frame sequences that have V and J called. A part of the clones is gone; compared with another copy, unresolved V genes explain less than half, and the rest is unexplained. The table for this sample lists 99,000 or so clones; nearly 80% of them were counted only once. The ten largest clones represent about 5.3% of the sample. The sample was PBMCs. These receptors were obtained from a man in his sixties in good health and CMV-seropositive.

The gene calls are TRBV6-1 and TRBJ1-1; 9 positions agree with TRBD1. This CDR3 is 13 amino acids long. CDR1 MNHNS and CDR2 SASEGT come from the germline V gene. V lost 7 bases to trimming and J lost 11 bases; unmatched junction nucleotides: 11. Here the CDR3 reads CASTRGTGFMAFF. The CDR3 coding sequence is TGTGCCAGCACTAGGGGGACAGGGTTTATGGCTTTCTTT.

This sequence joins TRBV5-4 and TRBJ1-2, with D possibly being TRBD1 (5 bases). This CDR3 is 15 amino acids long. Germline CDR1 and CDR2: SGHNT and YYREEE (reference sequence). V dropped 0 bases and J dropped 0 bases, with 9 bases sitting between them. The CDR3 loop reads CASSLGGGANYGYTF. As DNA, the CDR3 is TGTGCCAGCAGCTTGGGGGGGGGAGCTAACTATGGCTACACCTTC.

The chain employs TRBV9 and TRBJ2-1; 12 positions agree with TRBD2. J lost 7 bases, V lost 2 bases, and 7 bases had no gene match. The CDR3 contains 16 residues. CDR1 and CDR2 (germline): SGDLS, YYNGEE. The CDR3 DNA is TGTGCCAGCAGCGTTACAACTAGCGGGGGGCAGAATGAGCAGTTCTTC. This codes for CASSVTTSGGQNEQFF.

The CDR3 region is CASSSRANEKLFF. The DNA of the CDR3 is TGTGCCAGCAGCTCCAGGGCCAATGAAAAACTGTTTTTT. This chain connects TRBV7-8 to TRBJ1-4, with D perhaps matching TRBD1 (5 bases). The V gene's germline CDR1 is SGHVS and CDR2 FQNEAQ. CDR3 length equals 13 residues. V was trimmed by 4 bases and J by 5 bases, leaving 8 bases between them.

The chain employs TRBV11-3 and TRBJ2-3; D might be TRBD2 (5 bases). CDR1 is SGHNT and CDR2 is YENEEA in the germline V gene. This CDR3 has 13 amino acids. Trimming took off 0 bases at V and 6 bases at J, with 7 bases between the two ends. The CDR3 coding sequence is TGTGCCAGCAGCTTAGAGGCGGGTGATACGCAGTATTTT. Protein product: CASSLEAGDTQYF.

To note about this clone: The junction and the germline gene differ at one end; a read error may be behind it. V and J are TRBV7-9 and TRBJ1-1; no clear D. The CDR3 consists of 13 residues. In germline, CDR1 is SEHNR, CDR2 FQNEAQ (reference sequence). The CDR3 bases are TGTGCCGGCAGCCGGTTGGGGAGCACTGAAGCTTTCTTT. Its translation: CAGSRLGSTEAFF.

Here the CDR3 DNA reads TGTGCCAGCTCACCCCTCGGGAGAGAGAGAGGCGGCTACACCTTC. This encodes CASSPLGRERGGYTF. J is TRBJ1-2 and V is TRBV18, with D uncertain. CDR1 and CDR2 from the germline V gene are KGHSH and LQKENI. Trimming took 3 bases from V and 8 from J, leaving 19 bases between them. The CDR3 is 15 amino acids.

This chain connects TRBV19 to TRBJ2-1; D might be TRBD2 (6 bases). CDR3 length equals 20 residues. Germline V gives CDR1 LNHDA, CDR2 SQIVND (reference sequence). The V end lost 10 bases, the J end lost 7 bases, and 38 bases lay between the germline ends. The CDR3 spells CATSSYGFSGFGGFFNEQFF. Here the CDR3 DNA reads TGTGCCACCTCCTCCTACGGTTTTTCGGGGTTTGGGGGGTTTTTTAATGAGCAGTTCTTC.

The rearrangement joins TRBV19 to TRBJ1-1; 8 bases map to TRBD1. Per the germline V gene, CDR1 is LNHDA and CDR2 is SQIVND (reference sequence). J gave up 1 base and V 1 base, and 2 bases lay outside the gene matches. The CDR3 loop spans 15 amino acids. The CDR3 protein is CASSIGGQGNTEAFF. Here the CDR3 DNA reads TGTGCCAGTAGTATAGGCGGACAGGGGAACACTGAAGCTTTCTTT.

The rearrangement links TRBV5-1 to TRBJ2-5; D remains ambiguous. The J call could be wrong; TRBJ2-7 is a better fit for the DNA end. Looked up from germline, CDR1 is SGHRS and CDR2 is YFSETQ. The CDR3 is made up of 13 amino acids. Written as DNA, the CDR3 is TGCGCCAGCAGCTTGGGTCTGAGGAGCGAGCAGTACTTC. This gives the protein CASSLGLRSEQYF.

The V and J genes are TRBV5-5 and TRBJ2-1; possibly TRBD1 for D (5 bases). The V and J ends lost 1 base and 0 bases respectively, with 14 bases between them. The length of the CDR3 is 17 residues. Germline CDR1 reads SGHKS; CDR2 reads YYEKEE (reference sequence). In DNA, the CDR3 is TGTGCCAGCAGCTTGAAACAGGATACTTTCTCCTACAATGAGCAGTTCTTC. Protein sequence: CASSLKQDTFSYNEQFF.